A selection of T cell receptor beta chains follows, all from one sample in a study of T cells in localized non-small cell lung cancer. This table comes from immunoSEQ multiplex PCR, and its TCRdb copy is limited to in-frame clones, with some not included. This table holds about 21,000 clones, 85% to 90% found once. Sequences were derived from PBMCs, sampled before any cancer treatment. These receptor sequences come from a woman between 40 and 69 years old with stage II squamous cell lung carcinoma. Each CDR3 is given with its conserved first and last residue. A D gene is named only where the DNA matches it firmly. Rows may omit the clone size; those that give it use once, few, many or a size class.

.	.	TRBV7-9	TRBJ1-2	CASSLAANYGYTF	TGTGCCAGCAGCTTAGCAGCGAACTATGGCTACACCTTC
.	.	TRBV15	TRBJ1-1	CATWAGSANTEAFF	TGTGCCACATGGGCGGGCAGCGCTAACACTGAAGCTTTCTTT
.	few	TRBV6-5	TRBJ1-1	CASSYSRDSPTEAFF	TGTGCCAGCAGTTACTCCCGCGATTCTCCCACTGAAGCTTTCTTT
.	.	TRBV10-1	TRBJ2-1	CASSDPGGANEQFF	TGCGCCAGCAGTGACCCCGGAGGGGCCAATGAGCAGTTCTTC
TRBD2	.	TRBV29-1	TRBJ2-3	CSVDGGSGRSRTDTQYF	TGCAGCGTTGATGGTGGTAGCGGGAGGTCACGCACAGATACGCAGTATTTT
.	.	TRBV27	TRBJ2-3	CASSPLRGTTTDTQYF	TGTGCCAGCAGTCCCCTCCGGGGGACGACGACAGATACGCAGTATTTT
.	.	TRBV28	TRBJ2-2	CASSLGGSTGELFF	TGTGCCAGCAGTTTAGGAGGGTCCACCGGGGAGCTGTTTTTT
.	.	TRBV20-1	TRBJ1-1	CSARRSTEAFF	TGCAGTGCTAGGAGGAGCACTGAAGCTTTCTTT
.	.	TRBV5-1	TRBJ2-7	CASSLRETFYEQYF	TGCGCCAGCAGCTTACGGGAGACTTTCTACGAGCAGTACTTC
.	.	TRBV7-2	TRBJ1-1	CASSWAGATEAFF	TGTGCCAGCAGCTGGGCAGGGGCCACTGAAGCTTTCTTT
.	.	TRBV7-2	TRBJ2-2	CASALDPTGELFF	TGTGCCAGCGCCTTGGACCCCACCGGGGAGCTGTTTTTT
TRBD1	few	TRBV10-3	TRBJ2-6	CAISEYRGASGANVLTF	TGTGCCATCAGTGAGTACAGGGGGGCCTCTGGGGCCAACGTCCTGACTTTC
.	.	TRBV18	TRBJ2-5	CASSPPDLQETQYF	TGTGCCAGCTCACCACCGGACCTACAAGAGACCCAGTACTTC
.	.	TRBV9	TRBJ2-1	CASSAGASSYNEQFF	TGTGCCAGCAGCGCCGGCGCGAGCTCCTACAATGAGCAGTTCTTC
TRBD1	once	TRBV10-3	TRBJ1-2	CAIAIQGGVDGYTF	TGTGCCATCGCTATACAGGGGGGAGTTGATGGCTACACCTTC
.	.	TRBV5-1	TRBJ2-3	CASSSQSTDTQYF	TGCGCCAGCAGCTCCCAAAGCACAGATACGCAGTATTTT
TRBD1	.	TRBV7-8	TRBJ1-4	CASSLTGGDEKLFF	TGTGCCAGCAGCTTAACAGGGGGCGACGAAAAACTGTTTTTT
.	.	TRBV5-1	TRBJ2-1	CASSPSGWGEQFF	TGCGCCAGCAGCCCCTCCGGATGGGGTGAGCAGTTCTTC
.	.	TRBV29-1	TRBJ2-1	CSVEALRVSLYNEQFF	TGCAGCGTTGAAGCTCTGAGGGTCAGCCTTTACAATGAGCAGTTCTTC